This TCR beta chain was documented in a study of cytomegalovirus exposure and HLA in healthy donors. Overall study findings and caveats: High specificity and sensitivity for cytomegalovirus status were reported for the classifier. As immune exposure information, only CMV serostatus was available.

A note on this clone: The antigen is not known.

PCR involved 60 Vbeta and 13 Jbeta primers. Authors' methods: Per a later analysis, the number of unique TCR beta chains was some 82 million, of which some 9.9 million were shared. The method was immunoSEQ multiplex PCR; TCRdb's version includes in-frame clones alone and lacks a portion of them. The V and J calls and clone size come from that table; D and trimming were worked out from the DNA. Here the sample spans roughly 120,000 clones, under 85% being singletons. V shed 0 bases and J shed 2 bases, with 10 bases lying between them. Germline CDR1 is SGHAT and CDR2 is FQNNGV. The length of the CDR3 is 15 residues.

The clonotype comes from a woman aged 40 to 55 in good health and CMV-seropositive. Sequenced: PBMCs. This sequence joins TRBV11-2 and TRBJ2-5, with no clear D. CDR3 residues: CASSLDRSWQETQYF. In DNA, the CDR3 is TGTGCCAGCAGCTTAGATAGGAGTTGGCAAGAGACCCAGTACTTC.